This entry concerns a single T cell receptor (beta chain). Its antigen is currently unknown. The V gene's germline CDR1 is SNHLY and CDR2 FYNNEI. With 4 bases removed from V and 0 bases from J, the gap between germline ends came to 7 bases. This CDR3 has 14 residues. The data stem from a study of cytomegalovirus exposure and HLA in healthy donors. Regarding the study as a whole: Across all donors, roughly uniform sequencing depth was an assumption of the presence/absence analyses. In a later analysis, TCR beta V- and J-gene trimming showed a link to a missense DCLRE1C variant.

The study ran its PCR with 60 Vbeta and 13 Jbeta primers. Clones were read by immunoSEQ multiplex PCR, and TCRdb kept only the in-frame ones, dropping some. The data hold roughly 150,000 clones, with 85% observed a single time. The J gene is TRBJ2-1, the V gene TRBV2; possible D gene TRBD2, 5 bases. Sequenced sample: PBMCs. This sequence was found in a woman between 18 and 29 years old in good health and CMV-seronegative. CDR3 DNA sequence: TGTGCCAGCAGTGGGACTCGCTCCTACAATGAGCAGTTCTTC. This translates into CASSGTRSYNEQFF. The complete variable domain, with remaining parts taken from reference TRBV2 and TRBJ2-1, reads EPEVTQTPSHQVTQMGQEVILRCVPISNHLYFYWYRQILGQKVEFLVSFYNNEISEKSEIFDDQFSVERPDGSNFTLKIRSTKLEDSAMYFCASSGTRSYNEQFFGPGTRLTVL.